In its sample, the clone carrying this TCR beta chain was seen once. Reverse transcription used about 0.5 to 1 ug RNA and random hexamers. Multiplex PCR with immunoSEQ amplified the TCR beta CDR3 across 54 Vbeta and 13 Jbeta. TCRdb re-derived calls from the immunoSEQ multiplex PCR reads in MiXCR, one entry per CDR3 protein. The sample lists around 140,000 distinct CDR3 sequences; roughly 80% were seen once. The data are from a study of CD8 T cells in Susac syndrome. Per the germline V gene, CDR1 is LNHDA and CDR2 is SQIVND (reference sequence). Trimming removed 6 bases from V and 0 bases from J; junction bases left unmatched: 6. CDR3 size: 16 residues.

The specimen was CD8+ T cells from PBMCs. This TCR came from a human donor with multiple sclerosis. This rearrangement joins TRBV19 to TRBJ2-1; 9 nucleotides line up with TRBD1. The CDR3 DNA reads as TGTGCCAGTAGCCGGACAGGGGATAGCTCCTACAATGAGCAGTTCTTC. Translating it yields CASSRTGDSSYNEQFF.